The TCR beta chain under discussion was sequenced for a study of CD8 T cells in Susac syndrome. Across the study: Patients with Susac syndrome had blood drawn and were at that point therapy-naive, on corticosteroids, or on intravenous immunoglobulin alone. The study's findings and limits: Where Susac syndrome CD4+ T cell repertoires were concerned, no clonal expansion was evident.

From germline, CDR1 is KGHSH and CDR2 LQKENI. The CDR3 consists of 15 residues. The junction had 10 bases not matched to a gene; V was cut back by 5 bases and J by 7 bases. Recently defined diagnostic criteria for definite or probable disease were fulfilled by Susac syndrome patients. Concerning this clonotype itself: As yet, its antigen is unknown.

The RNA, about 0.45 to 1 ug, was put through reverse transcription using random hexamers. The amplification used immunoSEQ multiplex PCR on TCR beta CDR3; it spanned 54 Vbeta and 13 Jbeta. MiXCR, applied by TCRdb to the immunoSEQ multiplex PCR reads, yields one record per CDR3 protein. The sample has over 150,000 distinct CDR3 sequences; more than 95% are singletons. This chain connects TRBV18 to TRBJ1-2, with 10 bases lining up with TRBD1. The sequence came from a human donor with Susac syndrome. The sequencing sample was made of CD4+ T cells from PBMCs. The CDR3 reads CASSSADRGLGGYTF. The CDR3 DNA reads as TGTGCCAGCTCATCCGCCGACAGGGGGCTAGGTGGCTACACCTTC.